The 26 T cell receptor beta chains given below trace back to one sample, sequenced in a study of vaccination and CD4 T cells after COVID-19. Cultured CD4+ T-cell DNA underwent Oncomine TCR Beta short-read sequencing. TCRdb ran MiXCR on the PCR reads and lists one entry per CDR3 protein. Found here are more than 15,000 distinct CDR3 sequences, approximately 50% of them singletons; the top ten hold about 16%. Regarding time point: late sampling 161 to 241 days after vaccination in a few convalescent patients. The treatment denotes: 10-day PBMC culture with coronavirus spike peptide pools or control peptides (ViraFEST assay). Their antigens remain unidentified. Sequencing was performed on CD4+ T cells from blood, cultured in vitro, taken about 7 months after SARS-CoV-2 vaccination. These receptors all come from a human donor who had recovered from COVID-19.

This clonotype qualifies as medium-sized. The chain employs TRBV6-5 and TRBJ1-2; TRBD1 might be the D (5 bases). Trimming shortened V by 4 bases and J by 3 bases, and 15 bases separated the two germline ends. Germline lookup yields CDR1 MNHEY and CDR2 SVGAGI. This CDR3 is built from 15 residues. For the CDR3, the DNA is TGTGCCAGCAGTTCTCGGGGGTCAGGGCACTATGGCTACACCTTC. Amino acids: CASSSRGSGHYGYTF.

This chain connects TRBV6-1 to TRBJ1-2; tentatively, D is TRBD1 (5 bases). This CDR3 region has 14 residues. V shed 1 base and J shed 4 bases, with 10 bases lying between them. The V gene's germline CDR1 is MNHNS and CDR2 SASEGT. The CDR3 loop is CASSEEEGIYGYTF. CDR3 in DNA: TGTGCCAGCAGTGAAGAGGAGGGGATCTATGGCTACACCTTC.

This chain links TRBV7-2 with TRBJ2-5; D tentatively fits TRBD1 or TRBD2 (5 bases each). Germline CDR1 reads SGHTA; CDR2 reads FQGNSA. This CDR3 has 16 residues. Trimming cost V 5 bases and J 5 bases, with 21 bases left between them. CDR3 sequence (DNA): TGTGCCAGCAGCGAGGGTTATATCCTAGAGGGGGAGACCCAGTACTTC. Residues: CASSEGYILEGETQYF.

CDR3 nucleotide sequence: TGTGCCAGCAGCTTAGTAATCCTGACTAGCGGGAGCGTCTATGAGCAGTTCTTC. This translates into CASSLVILTSGSVYEQFF. This chain joins TRBV7-8 and TRBJ2-1, with TRBD2 identical over 12 bases. V shed 1 base, J shed 8 bases, and the junction held 12 bases outside the gene matches. Germline loops: CDR1 SGHVS, CDR2 FQNEAQ. CDR3 size: 18 residues.

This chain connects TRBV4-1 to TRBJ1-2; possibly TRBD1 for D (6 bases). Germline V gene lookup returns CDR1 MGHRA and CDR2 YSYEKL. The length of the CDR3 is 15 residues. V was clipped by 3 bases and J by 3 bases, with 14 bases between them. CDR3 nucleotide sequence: TGCGCCAGCAGCCAGGGCTGGGGGCAGGACTATGGCTACACCTTC. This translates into CASSQGWGQDYGYTF.

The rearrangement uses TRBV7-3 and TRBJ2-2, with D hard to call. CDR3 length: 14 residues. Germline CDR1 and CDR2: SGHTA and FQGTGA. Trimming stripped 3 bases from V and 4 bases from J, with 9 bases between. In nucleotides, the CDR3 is TGTGCCAGCAGCTTGGGCCTAGGCACCGGGGAGCTGTTTTTT. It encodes CASSLGLGTGELFF.

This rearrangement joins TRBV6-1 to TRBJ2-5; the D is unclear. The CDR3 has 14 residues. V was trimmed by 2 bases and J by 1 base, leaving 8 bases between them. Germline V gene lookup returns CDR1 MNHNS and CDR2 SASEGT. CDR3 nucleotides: TGTGCCAGCAGTGAACAGACGATCCAAGAGACCCAGTACTTC. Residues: CASSEQTIQETQYF.

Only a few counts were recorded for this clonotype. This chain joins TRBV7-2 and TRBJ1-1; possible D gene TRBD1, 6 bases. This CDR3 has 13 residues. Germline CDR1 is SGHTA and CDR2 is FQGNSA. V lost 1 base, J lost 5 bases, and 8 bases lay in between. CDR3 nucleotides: TGTGCCAGCAGCTTAGGACAGGAGACTGAAGCTTTCTTT. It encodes CASSLGQETEAFF.

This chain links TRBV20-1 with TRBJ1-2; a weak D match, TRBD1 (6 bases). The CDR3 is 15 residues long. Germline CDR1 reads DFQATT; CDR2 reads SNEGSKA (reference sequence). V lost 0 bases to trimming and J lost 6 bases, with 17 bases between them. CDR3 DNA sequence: TGCAGTGCTAGAGATTGGGCGGGGGCGCAAAATGGCTACACCTTC. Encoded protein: CSARDWAGAQNGYTF.

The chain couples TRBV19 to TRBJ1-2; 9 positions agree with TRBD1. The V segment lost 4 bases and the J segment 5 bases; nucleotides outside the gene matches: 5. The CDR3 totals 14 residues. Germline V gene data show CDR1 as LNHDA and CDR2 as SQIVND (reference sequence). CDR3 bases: TGTGCCAGTAGTACGCCGGGACAGGGATATGGCTACACCTTC. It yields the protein CASSTPGQGYGYTF.

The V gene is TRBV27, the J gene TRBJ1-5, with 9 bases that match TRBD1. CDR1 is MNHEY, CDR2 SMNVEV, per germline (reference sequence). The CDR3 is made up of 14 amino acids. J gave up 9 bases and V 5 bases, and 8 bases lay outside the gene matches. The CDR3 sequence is CASSAQGAILPQHF. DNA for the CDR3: TGTGCCAGCAGTGCACAGGGGGCAATTCTGCCCCAGCATTTT.

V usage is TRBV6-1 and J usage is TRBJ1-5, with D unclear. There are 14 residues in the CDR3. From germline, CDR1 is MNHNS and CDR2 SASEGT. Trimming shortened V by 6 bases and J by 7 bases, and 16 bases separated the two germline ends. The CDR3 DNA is TGTGCCAGCAGCTCCAGTGGGCCGGGACAGCCCCAGCATTTT. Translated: CASSSSGPGQPQHF.

CDR3 bases: TGTGCCAGCAGTTACTCGTTGGCGGCCCTGGTCGAGACCCAGTACTTC. Its protein product is CASSYSLAALVETQYF. The rearrangement joins TRBV6-5 to TRBJ2-5, with unresolved D. The V end was cut by 0 bases, the J end by 5 bases, with 16 bases between. Germline V gives CDR1 MNHEY, CDR2 SVGAGI. The length of the CDR3 is 16 residues.

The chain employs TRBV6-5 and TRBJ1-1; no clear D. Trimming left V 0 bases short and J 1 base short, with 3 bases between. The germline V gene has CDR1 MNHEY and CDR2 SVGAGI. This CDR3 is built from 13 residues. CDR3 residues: CASSYSSNTEAFF. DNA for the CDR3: TGTGCCAGCAGTTACTCCTCGAACACTGAAGCTTTCTTT.

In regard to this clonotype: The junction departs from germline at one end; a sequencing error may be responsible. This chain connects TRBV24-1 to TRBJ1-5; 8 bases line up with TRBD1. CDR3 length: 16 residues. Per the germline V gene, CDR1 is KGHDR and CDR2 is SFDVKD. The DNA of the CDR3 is TGTGCCACCAGTGATCATGACAGGGGCAGCAATCATCCCCAGCATTTT. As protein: CATSDHDRGSNHPQHF.

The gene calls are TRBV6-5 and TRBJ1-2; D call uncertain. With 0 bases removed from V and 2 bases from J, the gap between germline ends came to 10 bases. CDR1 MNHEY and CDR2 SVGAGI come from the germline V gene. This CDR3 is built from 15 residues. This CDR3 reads CASSYSLVGNYGYTF. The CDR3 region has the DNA TGTGCCAGCAGTTACTCTCTAGTGGGGAACTATGGCTACACCTTC.

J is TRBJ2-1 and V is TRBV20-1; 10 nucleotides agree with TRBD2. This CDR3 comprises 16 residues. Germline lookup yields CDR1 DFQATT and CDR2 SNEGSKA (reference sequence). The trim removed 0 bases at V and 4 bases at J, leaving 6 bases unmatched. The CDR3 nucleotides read TGCAGTGCTAGAGATCCGGGTAGCGGGGGGTACAATGAGCAGTTCTTC. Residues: CSARDPGSGGYNEQFF.

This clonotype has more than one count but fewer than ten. Here the CDR3 DNA reads TGTGCCAGCTTCGCTCGTACTCCCGAGCAGTACTTC. Amino acids: CASFARTPEQYF. J is TRBJ2-7 and V is TRBV7-3, with no clear D. Germline CDR1 and CDR2: SGHTA and FQGTGA. The CDR3 is 12 residues long. V was cut by 8 bases and J by 6 bases, with 14 bases left in between.

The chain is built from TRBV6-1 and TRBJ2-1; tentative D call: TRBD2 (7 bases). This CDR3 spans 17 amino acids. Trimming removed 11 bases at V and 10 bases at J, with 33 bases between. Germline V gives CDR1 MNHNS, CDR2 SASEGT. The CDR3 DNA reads TGTGCCCCGGGGGGAACGGGGGGCGCTGAAATAGAAGGGGAGCAGTTCTTC. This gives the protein CAPGGTGGAEIEGEQFF.

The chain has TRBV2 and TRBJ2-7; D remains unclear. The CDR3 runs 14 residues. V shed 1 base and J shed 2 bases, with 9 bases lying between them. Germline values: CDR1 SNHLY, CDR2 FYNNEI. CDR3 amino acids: CASSEGGITYEQYF. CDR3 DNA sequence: TGTGCCAGCAGTGAAGGCGGAATCACCTACGAGCAGTACTTC.

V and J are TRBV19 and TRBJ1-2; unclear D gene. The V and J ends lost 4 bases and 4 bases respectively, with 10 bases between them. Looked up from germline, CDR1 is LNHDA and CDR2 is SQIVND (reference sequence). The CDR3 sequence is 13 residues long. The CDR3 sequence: CASSTTWGYGYTF. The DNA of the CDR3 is TGTGCCAGTAGTACTACATGGGGCTATGGCTACACCTTC. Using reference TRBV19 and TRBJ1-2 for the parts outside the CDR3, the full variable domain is DGGITQSPKYLFRKEGQNVTLSCEQNLNHDAMYWYRQDPGQGLRLIYYSQIVNDFQKGDIAEGYSVSREKKESFPLTVTSAQKNPTAFYLCASSTTWGYGYTFGSGTRLTVV.

The CDR3 here is CASSRGLAGAGTDTQYF. For the CDR3, the DNA is TGTGCCAGCAGCCGCGGACTAGCGGGGGCAGGCACAGATACGCAGTATTTT. J is TRBJ2-3 and V is TRBV6-1, with 13 positions matching TRBD2. This CDR3 spans 17 amino acids. The V segment lost 6 bases and the J segment 1 base; nucleotides outside the gene matches: 7. CDR1 and CDR2 from the germline V gene are MNHNS and SASEGT.

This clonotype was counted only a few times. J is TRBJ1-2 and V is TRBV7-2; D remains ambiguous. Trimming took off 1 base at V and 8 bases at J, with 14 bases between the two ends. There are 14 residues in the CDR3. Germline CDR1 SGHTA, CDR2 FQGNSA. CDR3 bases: TGTGCCAGCAGCTTAGGGGTGACGGTTTTGGGCTACACCTTC. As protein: CASSLGVTVLGYTF. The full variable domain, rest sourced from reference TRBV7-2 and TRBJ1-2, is GAGVSQSPSNKVTEKGKDVELRCDPISGHTALYWYRQSLGQGLEFLIYFQGNSAPDKSGLPSDRFSAERTGGSVSTLTIQRTQQEDSAVYLCASSLGVTVLGYTFGSGTRLTVV.

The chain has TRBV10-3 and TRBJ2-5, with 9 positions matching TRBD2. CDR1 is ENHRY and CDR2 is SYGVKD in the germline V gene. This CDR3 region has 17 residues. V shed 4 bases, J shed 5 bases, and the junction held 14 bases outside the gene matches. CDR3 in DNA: TGTGCCATCAGTGCGCGGGAGGGCCTTAAAAGAGCGGAGACCCAGTACTTC. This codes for CAISAREGLKRAETQYF.

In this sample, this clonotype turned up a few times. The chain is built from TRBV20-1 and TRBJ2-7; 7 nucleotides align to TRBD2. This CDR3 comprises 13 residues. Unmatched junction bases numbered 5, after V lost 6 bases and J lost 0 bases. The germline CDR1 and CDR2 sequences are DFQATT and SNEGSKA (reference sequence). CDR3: CSAWRGTSYEQYF. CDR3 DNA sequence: TGCAGTGCCTGGCGGGGGACCTCCTACGAGCAGTACTTC.

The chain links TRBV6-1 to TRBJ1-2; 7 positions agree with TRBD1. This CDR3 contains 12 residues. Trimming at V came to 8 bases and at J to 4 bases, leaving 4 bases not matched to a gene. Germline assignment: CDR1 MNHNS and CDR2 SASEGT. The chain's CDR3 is CASRQGFYGYTF. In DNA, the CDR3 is TGTGCCAGCCGACAGGGTTTCTATGGCTACACCTTC.